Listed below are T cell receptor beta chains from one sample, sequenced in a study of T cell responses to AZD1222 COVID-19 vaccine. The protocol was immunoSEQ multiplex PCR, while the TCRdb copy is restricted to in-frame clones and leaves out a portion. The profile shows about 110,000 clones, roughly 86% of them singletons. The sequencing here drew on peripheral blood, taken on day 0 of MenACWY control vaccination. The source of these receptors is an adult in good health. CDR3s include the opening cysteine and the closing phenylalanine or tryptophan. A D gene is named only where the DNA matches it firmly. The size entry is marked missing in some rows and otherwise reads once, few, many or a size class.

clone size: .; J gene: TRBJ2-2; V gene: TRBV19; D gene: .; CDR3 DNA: TGTGCCAGTAGTATGCTAGCCGCAATAAACACCGGGGAGCTGTTTTTT; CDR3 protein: CASSMLAAINTGELFF
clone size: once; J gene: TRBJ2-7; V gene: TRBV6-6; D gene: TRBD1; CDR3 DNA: TGTGCCAGCAGTTGGGGACAGGCGGAGGAGTACTTC; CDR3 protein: CASSWGQAEEYF
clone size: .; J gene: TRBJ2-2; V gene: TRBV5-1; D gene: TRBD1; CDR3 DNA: TGCGCCAGCAGCTCGGGACAGGAGAACGGGGAGCTGTTTTTT; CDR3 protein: CASSSGQENGELFF
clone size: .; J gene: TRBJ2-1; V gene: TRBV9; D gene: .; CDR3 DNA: TGTGCCAGCAGCGTAGACAGGAGCTCCTACAATGAGCAGTTCTTC; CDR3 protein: CASSVDRSSYNEQFF
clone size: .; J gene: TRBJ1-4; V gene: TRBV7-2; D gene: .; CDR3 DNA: TGTGCCAGCAGCTTAGCGGCAGGGGTTTATGAAAAACTGTTTTTT; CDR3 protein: CASSLAAGVYEKLFF
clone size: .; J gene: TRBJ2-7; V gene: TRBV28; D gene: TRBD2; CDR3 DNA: TGTGCCAGCAGTTTTAACCCTAGCGGGAGTTATAGCTCCTACGAGCAGTACTTC; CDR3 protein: CASSFNPSGSYSSYEQYF
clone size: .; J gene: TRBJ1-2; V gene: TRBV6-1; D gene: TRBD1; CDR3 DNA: TGTGCCAGCAGTGAGCAACAGGGGGCGAGCTATGGCTACACCTTC; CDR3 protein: CASSEQQGASYGYTF
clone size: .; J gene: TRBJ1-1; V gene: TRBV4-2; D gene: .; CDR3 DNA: TGTGCCAGCAGCCAAGCAGTGAACACTGAAGCTTTCTTT; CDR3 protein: CASSQAVNTEAFF
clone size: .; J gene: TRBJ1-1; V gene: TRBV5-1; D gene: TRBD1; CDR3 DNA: TGCGCCAGCAGCTTGGCCGAGGGGGCGGCGAACACTGAAGCTTTCTTT; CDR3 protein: CASSLAEGAANTEAFF
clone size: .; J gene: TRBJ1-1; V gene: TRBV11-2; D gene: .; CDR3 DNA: TGTGCCAGCAGCCCTCGGACCGGGAACACTGAAGCTTTCTTT; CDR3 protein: CASSPRTGNTEAFF
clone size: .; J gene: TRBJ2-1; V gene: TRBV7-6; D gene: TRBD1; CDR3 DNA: TGTGCCAGCAGCTTAGGGACAGGGCCCGGGGAGCAGTTCTTC; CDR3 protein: CASSLGTGPGEQFF
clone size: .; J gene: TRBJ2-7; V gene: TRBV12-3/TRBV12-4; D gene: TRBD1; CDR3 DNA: TGTGCCAGCAGAAGGGGGCAGGAGGAAGAGCAGTACTTC; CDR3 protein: CASRRGQEEEQYF
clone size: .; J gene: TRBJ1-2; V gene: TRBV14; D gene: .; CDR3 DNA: TGTGCCAGCAGCCAAGATTTGGGGGGCGATCGGGGCTACACCTTC; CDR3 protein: CASSQDLGGDRGYTF
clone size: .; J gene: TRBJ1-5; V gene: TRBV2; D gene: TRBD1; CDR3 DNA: TGTGCCAGCGGGTGGACAGGGCGGGATCAGCCCCAGCATTTT; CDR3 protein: CASGWTGRDQPQHF
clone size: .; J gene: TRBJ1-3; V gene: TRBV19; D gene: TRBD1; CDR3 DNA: TGTGCCAGTAGTCCCGGGACAGTAAACACCATATATTTT; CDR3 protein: CASSPGTVNTIYF
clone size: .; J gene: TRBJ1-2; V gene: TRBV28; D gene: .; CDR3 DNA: TGTGCCAGCGGCTTCGGGGTTCGCTACACCTTC; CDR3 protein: CASGFGVRYTF
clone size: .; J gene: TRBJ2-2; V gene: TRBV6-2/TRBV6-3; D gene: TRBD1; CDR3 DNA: TGTGCCAGCAGTTACAGGGGGCAGGGCACCGGGGAGCTGTTTTTT; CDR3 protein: CASSYRGQGTGELFF
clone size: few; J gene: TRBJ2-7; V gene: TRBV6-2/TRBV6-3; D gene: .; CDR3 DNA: TGTGCCAGCAGTTACGGGGCAGGTGTACCCTACGAGCAGTACTTC; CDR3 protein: CASSYGAGVPYEQYF
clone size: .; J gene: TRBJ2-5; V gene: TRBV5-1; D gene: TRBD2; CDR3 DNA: TGCGCCAGCAGCTCAAACCCGGGGGGGGAGACCCAGTACTTC; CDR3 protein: CASSSNPGGETQYF
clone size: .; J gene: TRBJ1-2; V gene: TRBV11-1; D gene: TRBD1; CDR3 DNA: TGTGCCAGCAGCCCGAACAGGGGTGGCTACACCTTC; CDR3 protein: CASSPNRGGYTF
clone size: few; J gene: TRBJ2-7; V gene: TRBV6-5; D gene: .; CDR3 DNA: TGTGCCAGCAGGGATGGACCGACCCCAGCCTACGAGCAGTACTTC; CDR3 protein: CASRDGPTPAYEQYF
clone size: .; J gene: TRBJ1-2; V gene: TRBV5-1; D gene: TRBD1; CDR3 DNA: TGCGCCAGCAGCTCCGGACAGGGACAAGGCTACACCTTC; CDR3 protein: CASSSGQGQGYTF
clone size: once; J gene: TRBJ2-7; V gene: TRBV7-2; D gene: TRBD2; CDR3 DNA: TGTGCCAGCAGGCTTAGCGGGGTTAACGAGCAGTACTTC; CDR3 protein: CASRLSGVNEQYF
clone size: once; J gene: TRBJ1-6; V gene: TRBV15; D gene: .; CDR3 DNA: TGTGCCACCAGCAGAGATCTCTCCCTGGGGAATTCACCCCTCCACTTT; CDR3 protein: CATSRDLSLGNSPLHF
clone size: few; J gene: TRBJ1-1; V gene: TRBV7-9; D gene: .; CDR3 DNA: TGTGCCAGCAGCTTACAGGGGAACACTGAAGCTTTCTTT; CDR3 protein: CASSLQGNTEAFF
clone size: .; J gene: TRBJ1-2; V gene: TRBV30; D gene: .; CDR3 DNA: TGTGCCTGGAGAAGCAGGGGCGTTTATGGCTACACCTTC; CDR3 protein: CAWRSRGVYGYTF
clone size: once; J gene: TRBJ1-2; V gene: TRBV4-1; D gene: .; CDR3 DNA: TGCGCCAGCAGCCAAGTTCGGTCTCCCCATGGCTACACCTTC; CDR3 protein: CASSQVRSPHGYTF
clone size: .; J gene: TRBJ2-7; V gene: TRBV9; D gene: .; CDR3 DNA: TGTGCCAGCAGCGTAGATGGAGGCCCCTACGAGCAGTACTTC; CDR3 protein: CASSVDGGPYEQYF
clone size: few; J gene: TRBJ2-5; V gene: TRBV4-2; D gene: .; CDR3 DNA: TGTGCCAGCAGCCAGCTGGAGACCCAGTACTTC; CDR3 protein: CASSQLETQYF
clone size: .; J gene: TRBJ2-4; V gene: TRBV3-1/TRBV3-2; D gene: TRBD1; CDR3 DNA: TGTGCCAGCAGCAAAAACCCAGCGACAGGGCGGCCGGAAGACATTCAGTACTTC; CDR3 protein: CASSKNPATGRPEDIQYF
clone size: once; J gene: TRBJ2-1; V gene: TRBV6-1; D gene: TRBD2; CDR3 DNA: TGTGCCAGCGGTGGGACTAGCGGGAGGGGGGGTTACAATGAGCAGTTCTTC; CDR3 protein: CASGGTSGRGGYNEQFF
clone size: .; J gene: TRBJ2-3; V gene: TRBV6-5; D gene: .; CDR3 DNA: TGTGCCAGCAGCCCCAGGGGGGGAGCAGTAGATACGCAGTATTTT; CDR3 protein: CASSPRGGAVDTQYF
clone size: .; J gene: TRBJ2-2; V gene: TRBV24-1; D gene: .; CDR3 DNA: TGTGCCACCCGCTCCCCGGGAGCGAACACCGGGGAGCTGTTTTTT; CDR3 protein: CATRSPGANTGELFF
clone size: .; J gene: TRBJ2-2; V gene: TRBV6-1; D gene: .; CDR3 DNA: TGTGCCAGCAGTGAACGGTTAACCGGGGAGCTGTTTTTT; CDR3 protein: CASSERLTGELFF
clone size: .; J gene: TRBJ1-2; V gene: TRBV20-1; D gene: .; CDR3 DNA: TGCAGTGCTAGTCCCAGGGTACACTATGGCTACACCTTC; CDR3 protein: CSASPRVHYGYTF
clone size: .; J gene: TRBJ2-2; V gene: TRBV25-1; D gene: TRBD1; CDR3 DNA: TGTGCCAGCAGTGGGGCTGACAGGGTGACCGGGGAGCTGTTTTTT; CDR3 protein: CASSGADRVTGELFF
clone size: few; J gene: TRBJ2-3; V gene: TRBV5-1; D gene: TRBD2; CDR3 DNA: TGCGCCAGCAGCTCCCCTCGGGCGGGGGACCAAGATACGCAGTATTTT; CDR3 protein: CASSSPRAGDQDTQYF
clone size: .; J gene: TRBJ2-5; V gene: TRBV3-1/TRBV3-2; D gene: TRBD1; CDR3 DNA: TGTGCCAGCAGCCAAGTGACAGGGCAAGAGACCCAGTACTTC; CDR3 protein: CASSQVTGQETQYF
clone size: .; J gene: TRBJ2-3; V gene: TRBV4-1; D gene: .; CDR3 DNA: TGCGCCAGCAGCGGTTCGGGCACAGATACGCAGTATTTT; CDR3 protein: CASSGSGTDTQYF
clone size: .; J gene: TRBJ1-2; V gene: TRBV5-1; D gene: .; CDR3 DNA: TGCGCCAGCAGCTTGGACAGTGGCTACACCTTC; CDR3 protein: CASSLDSGYTF
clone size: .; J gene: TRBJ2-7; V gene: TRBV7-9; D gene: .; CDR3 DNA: TGTGCCAGCAGCTCAAGCCTCGGCTTGTCGTCCGAGCAGTACTTC; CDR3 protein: CASSSSLGLSSEQYF
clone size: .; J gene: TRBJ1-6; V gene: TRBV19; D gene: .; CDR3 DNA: TGTGCCAGTAGTATTGACACCCTGAGCTCCTATAATTCACCCCTCCACTTT; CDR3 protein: CASSIDTLSSYNSPLHF
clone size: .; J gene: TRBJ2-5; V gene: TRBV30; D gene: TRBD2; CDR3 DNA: TGTGCCTGGAGTGGGGACTACCATCGCGAAGAGACCCAGTACTTC; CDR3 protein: CAWSGDYHREETQYF
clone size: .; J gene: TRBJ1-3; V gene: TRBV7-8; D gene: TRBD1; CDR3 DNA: TGTGCCAGCAGCTTAGCGCTAAGAAGGGGGCAGATAAACACCATATATTTT; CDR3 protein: CASSLALRRGQINTIYF
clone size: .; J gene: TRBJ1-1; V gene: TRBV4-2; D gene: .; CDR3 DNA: TGTGCCAGCAGCCAACGCGGGGGGAACACTGAAGCTTTCTTT; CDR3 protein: CASSQRGGNTEAFF
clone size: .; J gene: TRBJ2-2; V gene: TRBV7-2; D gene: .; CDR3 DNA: TGTGCCAGCAGCTTAAGTGGCCCGGGCAGGGGAACCGGGGAGCTGTTTTTT; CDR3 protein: CASSLSGPGRGTGELFF
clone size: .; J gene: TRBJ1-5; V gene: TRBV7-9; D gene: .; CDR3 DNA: TGTGCCAGCAGCTCGAATAGCAATCAGCCCCAGCATTTT; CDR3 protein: CASSSNSNQPQHF
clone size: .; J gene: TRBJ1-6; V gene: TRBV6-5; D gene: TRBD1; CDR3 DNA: TGTGCCAGCAGTTACTCTGGGGACAGCTATAATTCACCCCTCCACTTT; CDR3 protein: CASSYSGDSYNSPLHF
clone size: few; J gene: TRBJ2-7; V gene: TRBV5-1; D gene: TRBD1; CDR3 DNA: TGCGCCAGCAGCGCCGGGACAGGGTTTAGGTCATTCGAGCAGTACTTC; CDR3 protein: CASSAGTGFRSFEQYF
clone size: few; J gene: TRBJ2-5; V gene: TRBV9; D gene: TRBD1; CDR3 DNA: TGTGCCAGCAGCCCCAGCCCTAGGACAGGGTCAGAGACCCAGTACTTC; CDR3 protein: CASSPSPRTGSETQYF
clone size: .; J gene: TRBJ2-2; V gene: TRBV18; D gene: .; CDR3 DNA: TGTGCCAGCTTGCGGGCTGTTGACACCGGGGAGCTGTTTTTT; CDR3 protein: CASLRAVDTGELFF
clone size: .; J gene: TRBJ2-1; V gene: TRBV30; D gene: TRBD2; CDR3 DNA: TGTGCCTGGAGTACCCTAGCGGGGCTGACTGAGCAGTTCTTC; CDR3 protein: CAWSTLAGLTEQFF
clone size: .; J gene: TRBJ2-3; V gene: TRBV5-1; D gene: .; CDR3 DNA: TGCGCCAGCACCCCTCTAGGGATTGAGACAGATACGCAGTATTTT; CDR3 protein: CASTPLGIETDTQYF
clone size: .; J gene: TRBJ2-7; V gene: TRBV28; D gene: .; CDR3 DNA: TGTGCCAGCAGTCTAGCTACCGGGGGGACAGCCACCTACGAGCAGTACTTC; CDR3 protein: CASSLATGGTATYEQYF